Each of the 24 T cell receptor beta chains below was sequenced from the same sample in a study of cytomegalovirus exposure and HLA in healthy donors (dated by TCRdb to 2015 to 2018). Libraries were prepared through the immunoSEQ multiplex PCR assay. For the multiplex PCR, a mixture combining 60 forward primers for TCR Vbeta segments and 13 reverse primers for TCR Jbeta segments was used. Drawn from immuneACCESS, this table holds only the in-frame rearrangements with V and J called that TCRdb kept. Clones are partly lost; checked studies trace under half to an unresolved V gene and leave the rest unexplained. Across this sample there are some 130,000 clones, with over 70% seen only once. Of the sample, just under 1% is held by the ten largest clones. Sequences were obtained from PBMCs. The receptor source for this set is a man between 18 and 29 years old in good health and CMV-seronegative.

This clone has just one count. The chain has TRBV2 and TRBJ1-5; D gene uncertain. Germline V gene lookup returns CDR1 SNHLY and CDR2 FYNNEI. V was trimmed by 1 base and J by 4 bases, leaving 5 bases between them. The CDR3 is 13 amino acids. Written as DNA, the CDR3 is TGTGCCAGCAGTGAAGATCTAAATCAGCCCCAGCATTTT. Encoded protein: CASSEDLNQPQHF.

This clone was recorded a few times. The chain recombines TRBV6-5 with TRBJ1-4, with D possibly matching TRBD1 (6 bases). V was trimmed by 8 bases and J by 7 bases, leaving 17 bases between them. CDR3 size: 14 residues. Per the germline V gene, CDR1 is MNHEY and CDR2 is SVGAGI. The CDR3 DNA reads as TGTGCCAGCGGTAACAGGGAAGTGAGTGAAAAACTGTTTTTT. It codes for CASGNREVSEKLFF.

The CDR3 DNA reads TGTGCCAGCAGCCCAGTCCAGGGCCAAGAGGCGGAGACCCAGTACTTC. Its protein product is CASSPVQGQEAETQYF. This rearrangement joins TRBV7-9 to TRBJ2-5; TRBD1 might be the D (5 bases). Trimming removed 5 bases at V and 5 bases at J, with 21 bases between. The CDR3 contains 16 residues. CDR1 is SEHNR and CDR2 is FQNEAQ in the germline V gene (reference sequence).

A word on this clone: A junction end diverges from the germline sequence, so it may reflect a read error. The chain links TRBV7-7 to TRBJ2-2; 10 nucleotides align to TRBD1. In germline, CDR1 is SSHAT, CDR2 FNYEAQ (reference sequence). The CDR3 contains 17 residues. CDR3 sequence: CASSQRTGGSQTGELFF. The CDR3 DNA reads TGTGCTAGCAGCCAGCGGACAGGGGGGTCTCAAACCGGGGAGCTGTTTTTT.

The chain employs TRBV6-5 and TRBJ2-5, with TRBD1 matching 7 bases. V gave up 0 bases and J gave up 4 bases; unmatched junction bases: 2. The CDR3 is made up of 14 amino acids. Per germline, CDR1 MNHEY and CDR2 SVGAGI. The chain's CDR3 is CASSYSYRGETQYF. CDR3 in DNA: TGTGCCAGCAGTTACTCCTACAGGGGAGAGACCCAGTACTTC.

This clone was detected a few times. The chain links TRBV5-1 to TRBJ1-1; 8 bases are shared with TRBD1. Germline-derived CDR1 and CDR2 are SGHRS and YFSETQ. J gave up 3 bases and V 5 bases, and 6 bases lay outside the gene matches. The CDR3 is 14 residues long. The CDR3 sequence: CASSEQGEYTEAFF. DNA for the CDR3: TGCGCCAGCAGTGAACAGGGGGAATACACTGAAGCTTTCTTT.

V is TRBV30 and J is TRBJ1-1; D is possibly TRBD1 (6 bases). Trimming removed 4 bases from V and 0 bases from J, with 12 bases in between. The CDR3 is made up of 14 amino acids. CDR1 and CDR2 (germline): GTSNPN, SVGIG (reference sequence). CDR3 nucleotide sequence: TGTGCCTGGAATAGAGGGGGTTTGAACACTGAAGCTTTCTTT. As protein: CAWNRGGLNTEAFF.

The chain recombines TRBV30 with TRBJ2-7, with a weak D call TRBD1 (5 bases). CDR1 is GTSNPN, CDR2 SVGIG, per germline (reference sequence). This CDR3 is built from 13 residues. V dropped 0 bases and J dropped 5 bases, with 11 bases sitting between them. The CDR3 region has the DNA TGTGCCTGGAGTGTACCATCCAGGGACGAGCAGTACTTC. Residues: CAWSVPSRDEQYF. Based on the CDR3 plus reference TRBV30 and TRBJ2-7, the full variable domain is SQTIHQWPATLVQPVGSPLSLECTVEGTSNPNLYWYRQAAGRGLQLLFYSVGIGQISSEVPQNLSASRPQDRQFILSSKKLLLSDSGFYLCAWSVPSRDEQYFGPGTRLTVT.

This chain connects TRBV7-6 to TRBJ1-1, with a possible D match to TRBD1 (6 bases). The germline gives CDR1 SGHVS, CDR2 FNYEAQ. The CDR3 is 16 amino acids. V dropped 6 bases and J dropped 6 bases, with 23 bases sitting between them. CDR3 loop: CASSGGNRGTMAEAFF. The CDR3, as DNA: TGTGCCAGCAGTGGGGGCAATAGGGGGACGATGGCTGAAGCTTTCTTT.

This sequence joins TRBV5-1 and TRBJ1-6; D is uncertain. The CDR3 runs to 14 residues. Germline lookup yields CDR1 SGHRS and CDR2 YFSETQ. Trimming cost V 3 bases and J 4 bases, with 8 bases left between them. The CDR3 reads CASSSDGYNSPLHF. CDR3 DNA: TGCGCCAGCAGCTCCGACGGGTATAATTCACCCCTCCACTTT.

The rearrangement joins TRBV4-1 to TRBJ2-7; TRBD1 agrees at 8 bases. CDR1 and CDR2 (germline): MGHRA, YSYEKL. V gave up 4 bases and J gave up 2 bases; unmatched junction bases: 7. CDR3 length: 15 amino acids. The CDR3 region has the DNA TGCGCCAGCAGCCCTGACAGGGGCGTCGCCTACGAGCAGTACTTC. Protein: CASSPDRGVAYEQYF.

The V gene is TRBV7-9, the J gene TRBJ2-7; D gene uncertain. Trimming removed 5 bases from V and 9 bases from J, with 26 bases in between. The CDR3 sequence is 16 residues long. The V gene's germline CDR1 is SEHNR and CDR2 FQNEAQ (reference sequence). CDR3 residues: CASSAKHLPFPNGQYF. In DNA, the CDR3 is TGTGCCAGCAGCGCAAAACACCTGCCTTTCCCAAATGGGCAGTACTTC.

About this clone itself: One junction end disagrees with the germline gene, perhaps due to a read error. The chain is built from TRBV5-1 and TRBJ1-1, with D possibly being TRBD1 (6 bases). This CDR3 contains 15 residues. CDR1 and CDR2 (germline): SGHRS, YFSETQ. As DNA, the CDR3 is TGCGCCAGCAGCTCCCTCCAGGGGTGGAACAGTGAAGCTTTCTTT. Encoded protein: CASSSLQGWNSEAFF. Full variable domain (remainder filled in from reference TRBV5-1 and TRBJ1-1): KAGVTQTPRYLIKTRGQQVTLSCSPISGHRSVSWYQQTPGQGLQFLFEYFSETQRNKGNFPGRFSGRQFSNSRSEMNVSTLELGDSALYLCASSSLQGWNSEAFFGQGTRLTVV.

This chain uses TRBV5-1 with TRBJ1-4; D is undetermined. Per germline, CDR1 SGHRS and CDR2 YFSETQ. The germline V and J ends were trimmed by 4 bases and 7 bases, with 14 bases remaining between them. This CDR3 region has 14 residues. The CDR3 here is CASSPTVESEKLFF. The CDR3 DNA follows: TGCGCCAGCAGCCCCACAGTTGAGTCTGAAAAACTGTTTTTT.

The genes are TRBV2 and TRBJ1-2; D remains ambiguous. Trimming cost V 5 bases and J 2 bases, with 9 bases left between them. Germline V CDR1 and CDR2: SNHLY, FYNNEI. CDR3 length equals 13 residues. The CDR3 bases are TGTGCCAGCAGTTCCGGGTCCAACTATGGCTACACCTTC. It translates to CASSSGSNYGYTF.

In its sample, this clone was seen once. The genes are TRBV15 and TRBJ2-5; no reliable D call. The end of the DNA aligns better with TRBJ2-7, so the J call may be wrong. CDR3 length: 14 amino acids. The germline V gene has CDR1 LNHNV and CDR2 YYDKDF (reference sequence). The DNA of the CDR3 is TGTGCCACCAGCAGAGGCACGAGCTCCTACGAGCAGTACTTC. Translated: CATSRGTSSYEQYF.

The chain is built from TRBV5-1 and TRBJ2-3; TRBD2 might be the D (5 bases). This CDR3 region has 15 residues. Between the trimmed V and J ends, which lost 0 bases and 5 bases, there was a span of 13 bases. Germline CDR1 and CDR2: SGHRS and YFSETQ. CDR3 in amino acids: CASSLAGSELDTQYF. The CDR3 bases are TGCGCCAGCAGCTTGGCGGGGTCCGAATTAGATACGCAGTATTTT.

The CDR3 here is CASSPAASSYNSPLHF. CDR3 DNA: TGTGCCAGCAGCCCCGCGGCCAGCTCCTATAATTCACCCCTCCACTTT. The chain combines TRBV7-2 with TRBJ1-6; the D is unclear. Looked up from germline, CDR1 is SGHTA and CDR2 is FQGNSA. Trimming took off 5 bases at V and 0 bases at J, with 11 bases between the two ends. The CDR3 extends over 16 amino acids.

This clone was found a few times. This sequence joins TRBV4-3 and TRBJ1-4; D is uncertain. V lost 0 bases, J lost 4 bases, and 12 bases lay in between. Germline CDR1 LGHNA, CDR2 YSLEER. This CDR3 region has 16 residues. This CDR3 reads CASSQENAGFNEKLFF. CDR3 DNA sequence: TGCGCCAGCAGCCAAGAGAATGCGGGATTTAATGAAAAACTGTTTTTT.

The V and J genes are TRBV2 and TRBJ1-5; 10 bases align to TRBD1. V shed 6 bases and J 7 bases; nucleotides not matched to a gene: 9. The germline V gene encodes CDR1 SNHLY and CDR2 FYNNEI. The CDR3 is 15 residues long. The CDR3 region is CASSGDRGWEQPQHF. Written as DNA, the CDR3 is TGTGCCAGCAGCGGGGACAGGGGATGGGAACAGCCCCAGCATTTT. The full variable domain, in which reference TRBV2 and TRBJ1-5 provide the parts outside the CDR3, is EPEVTQTPSHQVTQMGQEVILRCVPISNHLYFYWYRQILGQKVEFLVSFYNNEISEKSEIFDDQFSVERPDGSNFTLKIRSTKLEDSAMYFCASSGDRGWEQPQHFGDGTRLSIL.

V is TRBV4-1 and J is TRBJ1-5; 7 nucleotides align to TRBD1. V gave up 4 bases and J gave up 11 bases; unmatched junction bases: 11. This CDR3 has 14 residues. Germline assignment: CDR1 MGHRA and CDR2 YSYEKL. CDR3 region: CASSPGQPTEAQHF. The CDR3 nucleotides read TGCGCCAGCAGCCCGGGACAGCCGACCGAGGCCCAGCATTTT.

CDR3 amino acids: CASSSTGGGKNIQYF. CDR3 DNA sequence: TGTGCCAGCAGCTCGACAGGGGGCGGCAAAAACATTCAGTACTTC. V usage is TRBV9 and J usage is TRBJ2-4, with 10 bases lining up with TRBD1. Germline V gene sequence: CDR1 SGDLS, CDR2 YYNGEE. Trimming removed 4 bases from V and 3 bases from J; junction bases left unmatched: 4. CDR3 length: 15 amino acids.

The J gene is TRBJ1-1, the V gene TRBV18; D remains unclear. Germline assignment: CDR1 KGHSH and CDR2 LQKENI. The CDR3 covers 13 residues. V shed 4 bases and J shed 1 base, with 7 bases lying between them. CDR3 DNA sequence: TGTGCCAGCTCACTTGTTCGGAACACTGAAGCTTTCTTT. Translation gives CASSLVRNTEAFF.

The chain employs TRBV6-5 and TRBJ1-2; tentative D call: TRBD1 (5 bases). Deletions cut 2 bases from V and 8 bases from J, with 18 bases between. Per the germline V gene, CDR1 is MNHEY and CDR2 is SVGAGI. The CDR3 loop spans 15 amino acids. The CDR3 sequence is CASSYRGGIIEGYTF. Here the CDR3 DNA reads TGTGCCAGCAGTTACCGGGGGGGGATTATCGAGGGCTACACCTTC.